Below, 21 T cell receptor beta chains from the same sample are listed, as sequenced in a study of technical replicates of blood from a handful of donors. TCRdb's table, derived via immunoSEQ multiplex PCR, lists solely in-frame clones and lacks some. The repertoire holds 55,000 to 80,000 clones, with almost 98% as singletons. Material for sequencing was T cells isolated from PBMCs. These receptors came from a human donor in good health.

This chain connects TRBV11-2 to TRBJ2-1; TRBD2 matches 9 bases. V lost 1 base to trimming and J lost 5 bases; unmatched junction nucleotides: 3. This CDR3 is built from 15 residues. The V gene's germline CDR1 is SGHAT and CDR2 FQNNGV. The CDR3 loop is CASSLGSGRHNEQFF. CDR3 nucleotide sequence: TGTGCCAGCAGCTTAGGGAGCGGGAGGCACAATGAGCAGTTCTTC.

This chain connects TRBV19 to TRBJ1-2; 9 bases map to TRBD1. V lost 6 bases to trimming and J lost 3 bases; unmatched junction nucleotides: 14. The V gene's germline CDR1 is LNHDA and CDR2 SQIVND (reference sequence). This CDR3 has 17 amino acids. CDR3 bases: TGTGCCAGTAGCACAACCGGGACAGGGAGCCGAGACTATGGCTACACCTTC. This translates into CASSTTGTGSRDYGYTF.

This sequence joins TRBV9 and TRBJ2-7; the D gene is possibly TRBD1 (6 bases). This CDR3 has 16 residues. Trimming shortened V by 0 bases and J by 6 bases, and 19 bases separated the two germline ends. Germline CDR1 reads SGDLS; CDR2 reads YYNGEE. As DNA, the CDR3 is TGTGCCAGCAGCGTAGGGGGCAGGGGTGGTTCGATCGAGCAGTACTTC. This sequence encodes CASSVGGRGGSIEQYF.

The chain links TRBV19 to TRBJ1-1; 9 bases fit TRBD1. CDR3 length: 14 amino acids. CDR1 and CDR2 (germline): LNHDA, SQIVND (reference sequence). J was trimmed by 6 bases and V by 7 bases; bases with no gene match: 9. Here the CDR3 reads CASIPGQGVPEAFF. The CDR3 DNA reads TGTGCCAGTATACCGGGACAGGGAGTACCTGAAGCTTTCTTT.

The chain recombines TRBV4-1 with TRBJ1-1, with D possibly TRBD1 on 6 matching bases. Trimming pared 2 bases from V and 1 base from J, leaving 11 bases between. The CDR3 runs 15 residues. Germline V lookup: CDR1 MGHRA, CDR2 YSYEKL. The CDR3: CASSQLIQGNTEAFF. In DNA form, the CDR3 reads TGCGCCAGCAGCCAACTTATACAGGGGAACACTGAAGCTTTCTTT.

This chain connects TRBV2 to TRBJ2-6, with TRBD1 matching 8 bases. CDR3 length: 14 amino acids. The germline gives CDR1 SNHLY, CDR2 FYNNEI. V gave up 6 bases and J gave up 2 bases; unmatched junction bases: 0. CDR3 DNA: TGTGCCAGCAGACAGGGGGCTGGGGCCAACGTCCTGACTTTC. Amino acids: CASRQGAGANVLTF.

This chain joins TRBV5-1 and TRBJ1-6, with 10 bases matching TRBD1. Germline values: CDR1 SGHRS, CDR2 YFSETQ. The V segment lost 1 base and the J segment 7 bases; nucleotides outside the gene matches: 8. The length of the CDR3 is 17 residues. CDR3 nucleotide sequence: TGCGCCAGCAGCTTGTCGACAGGGGGCAATGGAAATTCACCCCTCCACTTT. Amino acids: CASSLSTGGNGNSPLHF.

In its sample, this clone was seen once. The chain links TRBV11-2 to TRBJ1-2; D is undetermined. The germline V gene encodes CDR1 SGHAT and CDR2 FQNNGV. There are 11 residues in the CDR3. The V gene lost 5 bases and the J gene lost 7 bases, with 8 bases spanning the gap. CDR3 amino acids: CASSAESGYTF. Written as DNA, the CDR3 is TGTGCCAGCAGCGCGGAATCTGGCTACACCTTC.

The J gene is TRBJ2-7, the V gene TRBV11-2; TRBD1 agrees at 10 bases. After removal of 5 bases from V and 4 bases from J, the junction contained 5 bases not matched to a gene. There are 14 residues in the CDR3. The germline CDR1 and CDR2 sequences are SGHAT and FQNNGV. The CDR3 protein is CASSTGTGVYEQYF. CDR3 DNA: TGTGCCAGCAGCACCGGGACAGGGGTATACGAGCAGTACTTC.

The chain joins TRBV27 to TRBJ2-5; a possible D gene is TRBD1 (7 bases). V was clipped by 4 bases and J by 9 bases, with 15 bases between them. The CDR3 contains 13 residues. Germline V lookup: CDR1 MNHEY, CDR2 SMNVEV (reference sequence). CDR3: CASSWLDREAQYF. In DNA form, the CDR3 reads TGTGCCAGCAGTTGGCTAGACAGGGAGGCCCAGTACTTC.

CDR3 loop: CASSQVTSGRRETQYF. The CDR3 region has the DNA TGTGCCAGCAGCCAAGTTACTAGCGGGAGGCGAGAGACCCAGTACTTC. The chain carries TRBV4-2 and TRBJ2-5; the match to TRBD2 covers 12 bases. Germline V gene data show CDR1 as LGHNA and CDR2 as YNFKEQ. The CDR3 sequence is 16 residues long. J lost 4 bases, V lost 1 base, and 4 bases had no gene match.

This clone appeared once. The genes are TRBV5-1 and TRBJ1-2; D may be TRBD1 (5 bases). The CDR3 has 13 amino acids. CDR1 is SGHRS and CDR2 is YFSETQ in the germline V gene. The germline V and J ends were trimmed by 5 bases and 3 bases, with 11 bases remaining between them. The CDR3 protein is CASSMGGDYGYTF. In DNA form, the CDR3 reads TGCGCCAGCAGTATGGGGGGGGACTATGGCTACACCTTC.

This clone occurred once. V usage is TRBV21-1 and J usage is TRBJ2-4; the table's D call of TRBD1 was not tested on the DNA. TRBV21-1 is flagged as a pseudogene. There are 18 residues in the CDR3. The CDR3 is CASSTQADRGLGKNIQYF. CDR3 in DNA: TGTGCCAGCAGCACCCAGGCAGACAGGGGGCTTGGCAAAAACATTCAGTACTTC.

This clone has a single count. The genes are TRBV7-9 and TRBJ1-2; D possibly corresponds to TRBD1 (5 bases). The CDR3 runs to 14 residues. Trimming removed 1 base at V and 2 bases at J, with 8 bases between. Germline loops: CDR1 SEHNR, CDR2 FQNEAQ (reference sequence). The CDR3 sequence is CASSLGGGNYGYTF. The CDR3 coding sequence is TGTGCCAGCAGCTTAGGGGGGGGGAACTATGGCTACACCTTC.

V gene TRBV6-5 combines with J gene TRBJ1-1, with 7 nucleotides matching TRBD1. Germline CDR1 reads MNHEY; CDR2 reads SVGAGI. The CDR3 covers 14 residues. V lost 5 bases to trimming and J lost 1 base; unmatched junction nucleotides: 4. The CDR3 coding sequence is TGTGCCAGCAGTCCGGGGGACAGGAACACTGAAGCTTTCTTT. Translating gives CASSPGDRNTEAFF.

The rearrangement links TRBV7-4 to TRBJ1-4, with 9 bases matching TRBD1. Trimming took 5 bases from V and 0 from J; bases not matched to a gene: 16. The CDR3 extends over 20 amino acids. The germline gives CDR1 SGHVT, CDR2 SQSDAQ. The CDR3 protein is CASSLGTGRDKPPTNEKLFF. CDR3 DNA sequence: TGTGCCAGCAGCCTCGGGACAGGGCGGGATAAACCCCCAACTAATGAAAAACTGTTTTTT.

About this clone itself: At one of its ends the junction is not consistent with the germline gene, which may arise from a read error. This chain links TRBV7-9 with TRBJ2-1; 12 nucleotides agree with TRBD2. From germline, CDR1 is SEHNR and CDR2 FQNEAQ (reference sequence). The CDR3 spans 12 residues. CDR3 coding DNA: TGTGCCAGCAGCCCAGGACTAGCGGGGAACGTCTTC. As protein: CASSPGLAGNVF.

CDR3 in amino acids: CASSAGTSGRGFSYEQYF. The DNA for the CDR3 is TGCGCCAGCAGTGCCGGGACTAGCGGGAGGGGATTCTCCTACGAGCAGTACTTC. V and J are TRBV10-1 and TRBJ2-7; TRBD2 matches 16 bases. Germline V CDR1 and CDR2: WNHNN, SYGVQD (reference sequence). This CDR3 has 18 amino acids. J gave up 0 bases and V 4 bases, and 6 bases lay outside the gene matches.

As DNA, the CDR3 is TGCGCCAGCAGCCAACTAGCGGGCTCCTACAATGAGCAGTTCTTC. Its translation: CASSQLAGSYNEQFF. V usage is TRBV5-1 and J usage is TRBJ2-1; 9 nucleotides line up with TRBD2. Losses at the gene ends were 4 bases for V and 0 bases for J; bases not matched to a gene: 2. Germline CDR1 is SGHRS and CDR2 is YFSETQ. The CDR3 has 15 residues.

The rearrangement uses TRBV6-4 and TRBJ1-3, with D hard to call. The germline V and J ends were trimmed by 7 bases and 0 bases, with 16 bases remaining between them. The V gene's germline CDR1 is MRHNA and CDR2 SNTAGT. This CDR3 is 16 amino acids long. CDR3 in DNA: TGTGCCAGCAACACCCGCAGGAATAACTCTGGAAACACCATATATTTT. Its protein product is CASNTRRNNSGNTIYF.

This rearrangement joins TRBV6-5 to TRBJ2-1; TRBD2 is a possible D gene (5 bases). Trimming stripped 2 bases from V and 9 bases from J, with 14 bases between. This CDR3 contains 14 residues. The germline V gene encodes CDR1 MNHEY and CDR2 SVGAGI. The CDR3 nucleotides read TGTGCCAGCAGTTACGGCGGGTCCTGGGGTGAGCAGTTCTTC. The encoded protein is CASSYGGSWGEQFF.